This T cell receptor (beta chain) was found in a study of blood T cell repertoires in COVID-19. The method was immunoSEQ multiplex PCR; TCRdb's version includes in-frame clones alone and lacks a portion of them. The sample holds fewer than 100,000 clones; around nine tenths are singletons and the top ten take 10%. This CDR3 is built from 14 residues. V gave up 2 bases and J gave up 0 bases, with 6 bases separating them. Germline V CDR1 and CDR2: LNHDA, SQIVND (reference sequence). The gene calls are TRBV19 and TRBJ2-3; D uncertain. Sample: peripheral blood. This receptor was obtained from a man aged 50-59 years with acute or convalescent COVID-19. For the CDR3, the DNA is TGTGCCAGTAGTATAATGGGCAGCACAGATACGCAGTATTTT. This gives the protein CASSIMGSTDTQYF.